The clone carrying this T cell receptor (beta chain) was recorded many times. What it recognizes is unknown. The CDR3 end falls 3 residues outside the read, so it is completed with the germline J gene. This sample was included in a study of T cell clonality in common variable immunodeficiency. The CDR3 has 14 amino acids. CDR1 and CDR2 (germline): MDHEN, SYDVKM. Trimming shortened V by 4 bases and J by 12 bases, and 16 bases separated the two germline ends. Donors gave roughly 5 to 8 ml heparinized peripheral whole blood. Study outcomes and limitations: TCRbeta clonality was increased in CVID versus healthy controls.

Some clones are missing from TCRdb's copy, which holds only in-frame ones; the method was immunoSEQ multiplex PCR. The sample includes about 81,000 clones, none of them occurring once. Sample: peripheral blood mononuclear cells. This TCR came from a person between 18 and 69 years old in good health. The chain joins TRBV28 to TRBJ1-6; weak D call: TRBD1 (6 bases). Incomplete CDR3 DNA: TGTGCCAGCAGTTCGGGGAGGGGGAGAGGACCC. Translated, it gives CASSSGRGRGP. The full CDR3 reads CASSSGRGRGPLHF. Complete variable domain (other parts from reference TRBV28 and TRBJ1-6): DVKVTQSSRYLVKRTGEKVFLECVQDMDHENMFWYRQDPGLGLRLIYFSYDVKMKEKGDIPEGYSVSREKKERFSLILESASTNQTSMYLCASSSGRGRGPLHFGNGTRLTVT.